The 8 T cell receptor beta chains listed next were all sequenced from one sample in a study of T-cell memory formation after mild COVID-19. TCRdb used MiXCR to reprocess the 5' RACE reads, holding one entry per CDR3 protein. The data show roughly 400,000 distinct CDR3 sequences, less than 25% seen once. The material sequenced was PBMCs or a T cell subset sorted from them (not recorded which). All receptors derive from an adult woman who had mild COVID-19 (a few samples of this study predate the infection). Cell type and time point are not known.

This clonotype was observed a few times. This rearrangement joins TRBV5-1 to TRBJ2-2; TRBD1 aligns across 7 bases. Germline CDR1 and CDR2: SGHRS and YFSETQ. The trim removed 6 bases at V and 5 bases at J, leaving 10 bases unmatched. This CDR3 is 15 amino acids long. CDR3 nucleotides: TGCGCCAGCAAAATCCGAGGGGGCGAAACCGGGGAGCTGTTTTTT. Translation gives CASKIRGGETGELFF.

The chain couples TRBV4-2 to TRBJ1-1; D not certain. Trimming removed 4 bases at V and 3 bases at J, with 12 bases between. Germline CDR1 is LGHNA and CDR2 is YNFKEQ. This CDR3 contains 14 residues. The CDR3 nucleotides are TGTGCCAGCAGCCCGCCCGGAGGGTACACTGAAGCTTTCTTT. Protein sequence: CASSPPGGYTEAFF.

The chain combines TRBV5-1 with TRBJ2-1, with D possibly being TRBD2 (6 bases). CDR1 SGHRS and CDR2 YFSETQ come from the germline V gene. The CDR3 is 15 residues long. V lost 3 bases to trimming and J lost 6 bases, with 16 bases between them. CDR3 nucleotides: TGCGCCAGCAGCTCGGCCGGGGGTACGGGCAATGAGCAGTTCTTC. Protein product: CASSSAGGTGNEQFF.

The CDR3 DNA reads as TGTGCCAGCAGCCGACCCGGGACTAGCGACGAGCAGTACTTC. This encodes CASSRPGTSDEQYF. The chain employs TRBV4-2 and TRBJ2-7; 10 bases line up with TRBD2. The J segment lost 5 bases and the V segment lost 4 bases, leaving 5 bases of the junction unmatched. Germline CDR1 reads LGHNA; CDR2 reads YNFKEQ. This CDR3 has 14 amino acids.

This clonotype was found a few times. The rearrangement links TRBV9 to TRBJ1-1; tentatively, D is TRBD1 (5 bases). Germline CDR1 reads SGDLS; CDR2 reads YYNGEE. The CDR3 extends over 15 amino acids. The V end was cut by 3 bases, the J end by 1 base, with 13 bases between. The CDR3 sequence: CASSATVSTNTEAFF. Here the CDR3 DNA reads TGTGCCAGCAGCGCGACAGTTTCTACGAACACTGAAGCTTTCTTT.

The genes are TRBV7-8 and TRBJ1-3; no firm D call. Trimming took 6 bases from V and 2 from J, leaving 11 bases between them. This CDR3 spans 14 amino acids. Germline lookup yields CDR1 SGHVS and CDR2 FQNEAQ. The CDR3 here is CASRLGRAGNTIYF. CDR3 DNA sequence: TGTGCCAGCAGACTAGGGAGGGCTGGAAACACCATATATTTT.

V is TRBV2 and J is TRBJ1-5; 7 bases line up with TRBD1. The CDR3 loop spans 13 amino acids. From germline, CDR1 is SNHLY and CDR2 FYNNEI. V dropped 4 bases and J dropped 5; count of bases not matched to a gene: 2. In nucleotides, the CDR3 is TGTGCCAGCAGTGGGGACAGCTATCAGCCCCAGCATTTT. Its translation is CASSGDSYQPQHF.

V gene TRBV7-9 combines with J gene TRBJ1-1; perhaps TRBD1 as D (5 bases). This CDR3 contains 14 residues. Per the germline V gene, CDR1 is SEHNR and CDR2 is FQNEAQ (reference sequence). V shed 0 bases and J shed 4 bases, with 9 bases lying between them. The CDR3, as DNA: TGTGCCAGCAGCTTAGCGAGGGGACCCACTGAAGCTTTCTTT. Amino acids: CASSLARGPTEAFF.